This TCR beta chain came from a study of CXCR3-negative and CXCR3-positive naive CD8 T cells. Libraries of TRB cDNA were made by 5' RACE and carried UMIs. One entry per CDR3 protein, without DNA, is what TCRdb gives after re-calling the 5' RACE reads. This sample's table has fewer than 140,000 distinct CDR3 sequences. General observations from the study: TRB CDR3s were more hydrophobic in CXCR3-positive than in CXCR3-negative naive cells.

Concerning this clonotype itself: Its antigen is not known.

The sample consisted of naive CXCR3+ CD8+ T cells from blood. Subset denoted: CD45RO-CCR7+CD27+CD95- naive CD8+ T cells expressing CXCR3 (TNR3+). The origin of this receptor is a human donor in good health. Some clones in this sample may be carry-over from other donors' samples.

CDR3: CASSLTGGGQPQHF. This chain uses TRBV27 with TRBJ1-5; TCRdb returns TRBD1, unconfirmable since there is no DNA. Per germline, CDR1 MNHEY and CDR2 SMNVEV (reference sequence). The CDR3 is made up of 14 amino acids.